One sample yielded the 3 T cell receptor beta chains listed below, sequenced in a study of identical twins. Each CDR3 protein is one row after TCRdb ran MiXCR on the 5' RACE reads. The table shows about 530,000 distinct CDR3 sequences, with 20% to 25% occurring only once. In addition, the sample was reused for a study of yellow fever vaccine responses in identical twins.

Sequencing was carried out using CD4+ T cells sorted from blood. These receptor sequences come from a woman younger than 30 in good health.

The rearrangement joins TRBV10-3 to TRBJ2-6, with 9 bases matching TRBD1. With 0 bases clipped from V and 4 bases from J, the junction kept 13 bases outside the gene matches. This CDR3 comprises 20 residues. CDR1 is ENHRY, CDR2 SYGVKD, per germline. CDR3 DNA sequence: TGTGCCATCAGTGAGTCGACAGGGGGAGGCGGGAGCGCCGGGGCCAACGTCCTGACTTTC. It translates to CAISESTGGGGSAGANVLTF.

This clonotype showed up just a few times. The V gene is TRBV29-1, the J gene TRBJ2-5; D call uncertain. The length of the CDR3 is 12 residues. CDR1 is SQVTM, CDR2 ANQGSEA, per germline. V was shortened by 1 base and J by 5 bases, with 8 bases between the two germline ends. The CDR3 protein is CSVEGATETQYF. CDR3 bases: TGCAGCGTTGAAGGGGCCACCGAGACCCAGTACTTC.

This clonotype was counted between two and nine times. This chain connects TRBV20-1 to TRBJ2-1, with 9 bases lining up with TRBD2. V gave up 6 bases and J gave up 8 bases; unmatched junction bases: 14. Per the germline V gene, CDR1 is DFQATT and CDR2 is SNEGSKA (reference sequence). The CDR3 consists of 15 residues. The CDR3 loop reads CSAYLLAGISHEQFF. For the CDR3, the DNA is TGCAGTGCCTACCTCCTAGCGGGAATATCCCATGAGCAGTTCTTC.